Listed below are T cell receptor beta chains from one sample, sequenced in a study of OX40 agonist ivuxolimab in advanced cancers. Here immunoSEQ multiplex PCR was the method, and the copy in TCRdb shows in-frame clones only, minus some. The sample has about 91,000 clones, around 88% seen once. The starting material was CD4+ or CD8+ T cells sorted from blood, obtained in a trial of the OX40 agonist ivuxolimab. These receptors were taken from an adult with an advanced solid tumor such as melanoma, head and neck, liver or kidney cancer. Both conserved end residues are part of each CDR3. D genes are given only for firm matches. Size is stated for part of the rows, as once, few or many counts, or as a class when the clone is expanded.

TRBV25-1,TRBJ2-7,15,-,-,TGTGCCAGCAGTGACCCGTCGGTAGTATCCTACGAGCAGTACTTC,CASSDPSVVSYEQYF
TRBV28,TRBJ1-2,12,-,-,TGTGCCAGCAGTTTAGGAGGCTATGGCTACACCTTC,CASSLGGYGYTF
TRBV7-2,TRBJ2-7,14,once,-,TGTGCCAGCAGCTTGGGGGGGCGCGTAGACGAGCAGTACTTC,CASSLGGRVDEQYF
TRBV14,TRBJ1-5,15,-,-,TGTGCCAGCAGCCTCATGGGGGGCGCTTACCAGCCCCAGCATTTT,CASSLMGGAYQPQHF
TRBV6-5,TRBJ1-6,11,-,-,TGTGCCAGCAGACGGCAGGGCACCCTCCACTTT,CASRRQGTLHF
TRBV5-4,TRBJ1-3,13,-,-,TGTGCCAGCAGCTTGGACGTTGGAAACACCATATATTTT,CASSLDVGNTIYF
TRBV5-1,TRBJ2-2,15,few,TRBD1,TGCGCCAGCAGCTTAAACAGGGGGAACACCGGGGAGCTGTTTTTT,CASSLNRGNTGELFF
TRBV7-2,TRBJ2-7,15,-,-,TGTGCCAGCAGCTTACGCCGTCAGGGCAACTACGAGCAGTACTTC,CASSLRRQGNYEQYF
TRBV5-1,TRBJ1-2,15,-,-,TGCGCCAGTAGGGCAACGACCGGGACAAACTATGGCTACACCTTC,CASRATTGTNYGYTF
TRBV6-5,TRBJ1-1,14,-,-,TGTGCCACCGACCGAGGCGGGGGATTTAAAGAAGCTTTCTTT,CATDRGGGFKEAFF
TRBV6-6,TRBJ2-3,16,once,-,TGTGCCAGCAGTTACATGGATCTTGGGAGCACAGATACGCAGTATTTT,CASSYMDLGSTDTQYF
TRBV28,TRBJ1-4,14,-,-,TGTGCCACGGGGGGGGGCGCAACTAATGAAAAACTGTTTTTT,CATGGGATNEKLFF